These 28 T cell receptor beta chains originate from one sample sequenced in a study of blood T cell repertoires in COVID-19. Using immunoSEQ multiplex PCR, the repertoire was profiled, and TCRdb retains in-frame clones only, with some absent. The sample includes 200,000 to 250,000 clones, about 80% of them seen just once. Sequenced sample: PBMCs or T cells enriched from blood (not recorded which). The receptors stem from a middle-aged woman who had been exposed to COVID-19.

This rearrangement joins TRBV28 to TRBJ2-1, with 11 bases that match TRBD2. CDR3 size: 15 residues. CDR1 is MDHEN, CDR2 SYDVKM, per germline. J was trimmed by 9 bases and V by 7 bases; bases with no gene match: 11. CDR3 amino acids: CASIGVAGGPIEQFF. CDR3 in DNA: TGTGCCAGCATAGGGGTAGCGGGGGGGCCGATTGAGCAGTTCTTC.

The J gene is TRBJ1-6, the V gene TRBV4-2, with 10 nucleotides matching TRBD1. Germline lookup yields CDR1 LGHNA and CDR2 YNFKEQ. V trimming: 2 bases; J trimming: 4 bases; junction bases outside the gene matches: 17. The CDR3 covers 21 residues. The DNA for the CDR3 is TGTGCCAGCAGCCAAATAATCGCTGGGACAGGGGCTATGAATTATAATTCACCCCTCCACTTT. Amino acids: CASSQIIAGTGAMNYNSPLHF.

This clone was seen once. V usage is TRBV7-9 and J usage is TRBJ1-5; D remains ambiguous. Germline CDR1 is SEHNR and CDR2 is FQNEAQ (reference sequence). V dropped 1 base and J dropped 5 bases, with 6 bases sitting between them. The CDR3 totals 13 residues. CDR3 residues: CASSLGLDQPQHF. CDR3 sequence (DNA): TGTGCCAGCAGCTTAGGGCTAGATCAGCCCCAGCATTTT.

There are a few counts of this clone. This chain connects TRBV6-6 to TRBJ1-5; maybe TRBD1 (6 bases). CDR1 and CDR2 from the germline V gene are MNHNY and SVGAGI (reference sequence). Trimming took off 8 bases at V and 3 bases at J, with 20 bases between the two ends. This CDR3 has 16 residues. DNA for the CDR3: TGTGCCAGCCTCCCCAACCACGGGACAATCAATCAGCCCCAGCATTTT. Translating it yields CASLPNHGTINQPQHF.

The V and J genes are TRBV19 and TRBJ1-3; TRBD1 might be the D (6 bases). V was shortened by 5 bases and J by 0 bases, with 17 bases between the two germline ends. Germline lookup yields CDR1 LNHDA and CDR2 SQIVND (reference sequence). This CDR3 comprises 17 residues. The DNA for the CDR3 is TGTGCCAGTAGTCAACAGGGACCGACCTCCTCTGGAAACACCATATATTTT. It yields the protein CASSQQGPTSSGNTIYF.

This clone turned up a few times. This chain connects TRBV7-3 to TRBJ1-6, with 8 bases aligning to TRBD1. The germline V gene encodes CDR1 SGHTA and CDR2 FQGTGA. CDR3 size: 14 residues. V was clipped by 5 bases and J by 10 bases; unmatched bases: 7. This CDR3 reads CASSAGQGESPLHF. In DNA form, the CDR3 reads TGTGCCAGCAGCGCAGGACAGGGTGAATCACCCCTCCACTTT.

V usage is TRBV7-2 and J usage is TRBJ2-3; the match to TRBD2 covers 9 bases. The CDR3 is 17 residues long. From germline, CDR1 is SGHTA and CDR2 FQGNSA. After removal of 5 bases from V and 4 bases from J, the junction contained 13 bases not matched to a gene. In DNA form, the CDR3 reads TGTGCCAGCAGCCCGAGTTTGCGGGGGGGCGGGGCAGATACGCAGTATTTT. It is translated as CASSPSLRGGGADTQYF.

There are many counts of this clone. Other DNA sequences of this sample code for an identical CDR3. The V gene is TRBV19, the J gene TRBJ2-7; TRBD1 aligns across 7 bases. Germline-derived CDR1 and CDR2 are LNHDA and SQIVND (reference sequence). The junction had 4 bases not matched to a gene; V was cut back by 5 bases and J by 3 bases. The CDR3 sequence is 13 residues long. CDR3 in amino acids: CASSPGQDYEQYF. The CDR3 DNA follows: TGTGCCAGTAGTCCCGGACAGGACTACGAGCAGTACTTC.

The chain joins TRBV10-3 to TRBJ1-1; D may be TRBD1 (5 bases). The CDR3 runs 13 residues. V was cut by 3 bases and J by 7 bases, with 12 bases left in between. The germline gives CDR1 ENHRY, CDR2 SYGVKD. The CDR3 region is CAISDGTGDEAFF. The CDR3 DNA sequence: TGTGCCATCAGTGATGGCACGGGGGATGAAGCTTTCTTT.

The chain couples TRBV4-2 to TRBJ2-1; 12 bases are shared with TRBD1. Trimming at V came to 5 bases and at J to 5 bases, leaving 4 bases not matched to a gene. CDR1 is LGHNA, CDR2 YNFKEQ, per germline. The CDR3 runs 15 residues. CDR3 protein: CASSEGQGADNEQFF. CDR3 in DNA: TGTGCCAGCAGCGAGGGACAGGGGGCGGACAATGAGCAGTTCTTC.

This clone was seen a handful of times. This rearrangement joins TRBV19 to TRBJ1-2; the D is unclear. The V end was cut by 7 bases, the J end by 6 bases, with 15 bases between. CDR1 and CDR2 (germline): LNHDA, SQIVND (reference sequence). The CDR3 is 13 residues long. DNA for the CDR3: TGTGCCAGTACCCCAACCGGGGTACATGGCTACACCTTC. This translates into CASTPTGVHGYTF. Based on the CDR3 plus reference TRBV19 and TRBJ1-2, the full variable domain is DGGITQSPKYLFRKEGQNVTLSCEQNLNHDAMYWYRQDPGQGLRLIYYSQIVNDFQKGDIAEGYSVSREKKESFPLTVTSAQKNPTAFYLCASTPTGVHGYTFGSGTRLTVV.

This clone has just a few counts. The chain joins TRBV2 to TRBJ2-7; TRBD2 is a possible D gene (5 bases). The CDR3 length is 15 residues. V gave up 6 bases and J gave up 0 bases, with 15 bases separating them. Looked up from germline, CDR1 is SNHLY and CDR2 is FYNNEI. The chain's CDR3 is CASSPESGASYEQYF. CDR3 coding DNA: TGTGCCAGCAGCCCCGAGAGCGGTGCCTCCTACGAGCAGTACTTC.

This chain uses TRBV19 with TRBJ2-1; maybe TRBD2 (6 bases). Trimming removed 7 bases at V and 7 bases at J, with 14 bases between. The CDR3 contains 13 residues. The germline gives CDR1 LNHDA, CDR2 SQIVND (reference sequence). The CDR3 reads CASTDAGLNEQFF. In nucleotides, the CDR3 is TGTGCCAGTACCGATGCGGGATTGAATGAGCAGTTCTTC.

This sequence joins TRBV28 and TRBJ1-5, with D possibly TRBD1 on 6 matching bases. Germline V gene data show CDR1 as MDHEN and CDR2 as SYDVKM. The CDR3 has 16 residues. The ends were cut back, 7 bases at V and 1 base at J, with 17 bases in the middle. CDR3 nucleotides: TGTGCCAGCACCCCGGGGGGGGCGCGGAGCAATCAGCCCCAGCATTTT. Encoded protein: CASTPGGARSNQPQHF. Combining the CDR3 with reference TRBV28 and TRBJ1-5 gives the whole variable domain DVKVTQSSRYLVKRTGEKVFLECVQDMDHENMFWYRQDPGLGLRLIYFSYDVKMKEKGDIPEGYSVSREKKERFSLILESASTNQTSMYLCASTPGGARSNQPQHFGDGTRLSIL.

This clone showed up just a few times. The J gene is TRBJ2-1, the V gene TRBV27, with 8 nucleotides matching TRBD1. Germline V CDR1 and CDR2: MNHEY, SMNVEV (reference sequence). Germline trimming cut 6 bases from V and 6 bases from J; bases unmatched to any gene: 4. This CDR3 has 13 amino acids. CDR3 bases: TGTGCCAGCAGGCCACAGGGGGTCAATGAGCAGTTCTTC. Translated, it gives CASRPQGVNEQFF.

CDR3 protein: CASSGDSYSNQPQHF. CDR3 bases: TGTGCCAGTAGTGGGGACAGCTATAGCAATCAGCCCCAGCATTTT. V and J are TRBV19 and TRBJ1-5, with TRBD1 identical over 7 bases. Trimming removed 5 bases from V and 0 bases from J; junction bases left unmatched: 4. The germline V gene encodes CDR1 LNHDA and CDR2 SQIVND (reference sequence). The CDR3 contains 15 residues.

The chain combines TRBV7-9 with TRBJ1-6; D is ambiguous. V lost 1 base and J 13 bases, leaving 11 bases between the germline ends. CDR3 size: 13 residues. Germline V gene sequence: CDR1 SEHNR, CDR2 FQNEAQ (reference sequence). The CDR3 region is CASSLDGGWPLHF. The CDR3 bases are TGTGCCAGCAGCTTAGATGGAGGCTGGCCCCTCCACTTT.

This chain joins TRBV3-1 (or the pseudogene TRBV3-2) and TRBJ2-1; D ambiguous. This CDR3 has 13 amino acids. V was trimmed by 1 base and J by 7 bases, leaving 8 bases between them. Germline CDR1 LGHDT, CDR2 YNNKEL (reference sequence). The CDR3 region is CASSQGGENEQFF. The CDR3 DNA follows: TGTGCCAGCAGCCAAGGAGGAGAGAATGAGCAGTTCTTC.

The chain carries TRBV28 and TRBJ2-2; 8 nucleotides match TRBD1. The CDR3 is 16 residues long. V lost 5 bases and J lost 0; bases outside the gene matches: 5. Germline CDR1 is MDHEN and CDR2 is SYDVKM. Written as DNA, the CDR3 is TGTGCCAGCAGTCATGGGGACAGGTCGAACACCGGGGAGCTGTTTTTT. It translates to CASSHGDRSNTGELFF.

The chain carries TRBV13 and TRBJ1-2, with 8 bases that match TRBD1. CDR1 PRHDT and CDR2 FYEKMQ come from the germline V gene (reference sequence). This CDR3 has 15 residues. V was clipped by 0 bases and J by 8 bases; unmatched bases: 8. The CDR3 reads CASSLGDRESRGYTF. Here the CDR3 DNA reads TGTGCCAGCAGCTTAGGGGACAGGGAGTCCAGGGGCTACACCTTC.

V gene TRBV28 combines with J gene TRBJ1-5, with D unclear. V was cut by 6 bases and J by 4 bases, with 16 bases left in between. The CDR3 length is 15 residues. Germline values: CDR1 MDHEN, CDR2 SYDVKM. CDR3 bases: TGTGCCAGCAGCAAACACGACGACTCTAATCAGCCCCAGCATTTT. The encoded protein is CASSKHDDSNQPQHF.

The rearrangement joins TRBV4-1 to TRBJ2-2, with 10 bases identical to TRBD1. Germline values: CDR1 MGHRA, CDR2 YSYEKL. V trimming: 3 bases; J trimming: 4 bases; junction bases outside the gene matches: 2. The CDR3 has 15 amino acids. This chain's CDR3 is CASSQGQGRTGELFF. CDR3 bases: TGCGCCAGCAGCCAGGGACAGGGGCGCACCGGGGAGCTGTTTTTT.

The chain couples TRBV6-5 to TRBJ1-1; no firm D call. The V end was cut by 8 bases, the J end by 1 base, with 14 bases between. The length of the CDR3 is 14 residues. CDR1 and CDR2 from the germline V gene are MNHEY and SVGAGI. CDR3 DNA: TGTGCCAGCGGAGGTAGAGGTCCGAACACTGAAGCTTTCTTT. Amino acids: CASGGRGPNTEAFF.

The chain joins TRBV7-3 to TRBJ2-1; 8 bases line up with TRBD1. Trimming cost V 1 base and J 10 bases; bases outside gene matches: 6. The CDR3 is 14 residues long. Germline V gives CDR1 SGHTA, CDR2 FQGTGA. This CDR3 is CASSLSQGAREQFF. DNA for the CDR3: TGTGCCAGCAGCTTAAGTCAGGGGGCGAGGGAGCAGTTCTTC.

This chain joins TRBV11-2 and TRBJ1-1; the D is unclear. CDR3 size: 14 residues. Germline CDR1 reads SGHAT; CDR2 reads FQNNGV. The V and J ends lost 2 bases and 5 bases respectively, with 12 bases between them. CDR3 residues: CASSLLLTGTEAFF. The CDR3 bases are TGTGCCAGCAGCTTACTCCTAACGGGGACTGAAGCTTTCTTT.

This clone was counted a single time. This chain links TRBV3-1 (or the pseudogene TRBV3-2) with TRBJ1-2; 8 nucleotides align to TRBD1. J lost 6 bases, V lost 4 bases, and 4 bases had no gene match. Germline values: CDR1 LGHDT, CDR2 YNNKEL (reference sequence). This CDR3 is built from 13 residues. Written as DNA, the CDR3 is TGTGCCAGCAGCCGCAGGGGGCGGGATGGCTACACCTTC. Amino acids: CASSRRGRDGYTF.

This chain links TRBV19 with TRBJ1-2; possibly TRBD1 for D (6 bases). CDR1 and CDR2 from the germline V gene are LNHDA and SQIVND (reference sequence). V lost 4 bases, J lost 5 bases, and 17 bases lay in between. The CDR3 length is 15 residues. In DNA form, the CDR3 reads TGTGCCAGTAGTACTTGGACAGCAGACCTTTATGGCTACACCTTC. This codes for CASSTWTADLYGYTF.

A remark on this clone: Other DNA sequences in the same sample also yield this CDR3. The chain is built from TRBV11-2 and TRBJ2-2; 8 positions match TRBD1. Germline CDR1 SGHAT, CDR2 FQNNGV. This CDR3 is built from 14 residues. With V trimmed by 6 bases and J by 5 bases, 5 bases remained unmatched. The CDR3 DNA sequence: TGTGCCAGCAGTCTACAGGGGGGAACCGGGGAGCTGTTTTTT. It specifies CASSLQGGTGELFF.